This TCR beta chain was found in a study of CD8+ T cells in alopecia areata. V lost 3 bases to trimming and J lost 8 bases; unmatched junction nucleotides: 10. The CDR3 totals 15 residues. Germline CDR1 is GTSNPN and CDR2 is SVGIG (reference sequence). Treatment of the sample: oral pan-JAK inhibitor, 5-10 mg twice daily. As the sequencing template, cDNA was produced by extracting RNA and reverse transcribing it. Generated by immunoSEQ multiplex PCR, the TCRdb table keeps only in-frame clones and is missing some. Among 90,000 to 150,000 clones listed, more than 40% were seen once. The genes are TRBV30 and TRBJ2-2, with 9 bases identical to TRBD2. The sequenced sample was CD4+ T cells sorted from blood, obtained at week 4, from a patient treated with tofacitinib. The sequence derives from a human donor with alopecia areata. CDR3 amino acids: CAWSALAGPSGELFF. DNA for the CDR3: TGTGCCTGGAGCGCGCTAGCGGGGCCATCGGGGGAGCTGTTTTTT.